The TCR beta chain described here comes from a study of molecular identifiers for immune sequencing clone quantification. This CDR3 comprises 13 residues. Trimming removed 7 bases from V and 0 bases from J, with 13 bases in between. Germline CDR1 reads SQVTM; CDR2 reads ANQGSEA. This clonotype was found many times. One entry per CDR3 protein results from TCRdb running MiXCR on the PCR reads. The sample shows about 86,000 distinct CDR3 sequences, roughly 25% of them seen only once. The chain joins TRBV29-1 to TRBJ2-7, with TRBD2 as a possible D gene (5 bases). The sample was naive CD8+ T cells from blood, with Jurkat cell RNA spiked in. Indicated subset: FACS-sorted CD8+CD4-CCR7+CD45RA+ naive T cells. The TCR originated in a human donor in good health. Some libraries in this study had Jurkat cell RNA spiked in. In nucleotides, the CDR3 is TGCAGCGGGAGGTCGGGGAGCTCCTACGAGCAGTACTTC. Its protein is CSGRSGSSYEQYF.